Listed here are 14 T cell receptor beta chains from one sample, sequenced in a study of blood T cell repertoires in COVID-19. Profiled with immunoSEQ multiplex PCR; TCRdb holds only in-frame clones, not every one. The sample lists 200,000 to 300,000 clones; approximately 89% were seen once. The sample comprised PBMCs or T cells enriched from blood (not recorded which). Receptors were obtained from a middle-aged woman with acute COVID-19.

This clone has at least ten counts. The rearrangement uses TRBV24-1 and TRBJ2-1; D gene ambiguous. The CDR3 sequence is 15 residues long. Trimming removed 5 bases at V and 5 bases at J, with 15 bases between. Germline V CDR1 and CDR2: KGHDR, SFDVKD. The CDR3 loop is CATSAPSQKDNEQFF. CDR3 nucleotide sequence: TGTGCCACCAGTGCCCCATCACAGAAGGACAATGAGCAGTTCTTC.

This chain links TRBV19 with TRBJ2-5; D unresolved. The ends were cut back, 1 base at V and 7 bases at J, with 10 bases in the middle. CDR1 and CDR2 from the germline V gene are LNHDA and SQIVND (reference sequence). This CDR3 region has 13 residues. CDR3 residues: CASSIGRLGTQYF. The CDR3 nucleotides are TGTGCCAGTAGTATAGGTCGCCTCGGGACCCAGTACTTC.

The rearrangement links TRBV6-5 to TRBJ2-7; 10 bases line up with TRBD1. Germline trimming cut 3 bases from V and 3 bases from J; bases unmatched to any gene: 5. Germline values: CDR1 MNHEY, CDR2 SVGAGI. The CDR3 consists of 15 residues. CDR3 DNA: TGTGCCAGCAGTTATGAAGGACAGGGGGGCTACGAGCAGTACGTC. It encodes CASSYEGQGGYEQYV.

The gene calls are TRBV4-2 and TRBJ1-3; 9 bases agree with TRBD1. The length of the CDR3 is 18 residues. Germline CDR1 LGHNA, CDR2 YNFKEQ. V shed 0 bases, J shed 4 bases, and the junction held 10 bases outside the gene matches. CDR3 sequence reads: CASSQEGVQGARGNTIYF. The CDR3 DNA follows: TGTGCCAGCAGCCAAGAAGGCGTACAGGGGGCACGAGGAAACACCATATATTTT.

This chain joins TRBV12-3 or TRBV12-4 and TRBJ1-2; D might be TRBD1 (5 bases). Between the trimmed V and J ends, which lost 4 bases and 8 bases, there was a span of 8 bases. CDR3 length: 11 residues. The CDR3 loop reads CASSSGLGYTF. The CDR3, as DNA: TGTGCCAGCAGTTCAGGGTTGGGCTACACCTTC.

This clone has a handful of counts. The chain joins TRBV21-1 to TRBJ1-5; the table gives TRBD1 as D, unverified against the DNA. TRBV21-1 is assigned pseudogene status. The CDR3 consists of 15 residues. In DNA form, the CDR3 reads TGTGCCAGCAGCAACCGGACAGGGGACAATCAGCCCCAGCATTTT. Protein product: CASSNRTGDNQPQHF.

This rearrangement joins TRBV11-2 to TRBJ2-7, with D perhaps TRBD1 (6 bases). Germline V gene lookup returns CDR1 SGHAT and CDR2 FQNNGV. Trimming cost V 0 bases and J 4 bases, with 25 bases left between them. The CDR3 totals 19 residues. The CDR3 is CASSLDGTPSYGRGYEQYV. For the CDR3, the DNA is TGTGCCAGCAGCTTAGACGGGACACCTTCTTACGGGCGTGGGTACGAGCAGTACGTC.

J is TRBJ1-2 and V is TRBV30; D may be TRBD1 (5 bases). Germline CDR1 GTSNPN, CDR2 SVGIG (reference sequence). The CDR3 length is 11 residues. V lost 4 bases and J 4 bases, leaving 7 bases between the germline ends. Here the CDR3 reads CAWKTAYGYTF. CDR3 in DNA: TGTGCCTGGAAGACAGCCTATGGCTACACCTTC.

This sequence joins TRBV7-9 and TRBJ1-1; 7 bases line up with TRBD1. V lost 5 bases, J lost 0 bases, and 15 bases stayed unmatched. The CDR3 length is 18 residues. Germline CDR1 reads SEHNR; CDR2 reads FQNEAQ (reference sequence). As DNA, the CDR3 is TGTGCCAGCAGCCCCCCGACAGGGCGGAGGGCAATGAACACTGAAGCTTTCTTT. It encodes CASSPPTGRRAMNTEAFF.

This chain joins TRBV7-6 and TRBJ2-7; the D gene is possibly TRBD1 (5 bases). The CDR3 extends over 16 amino acids. Per germline, CDR1 SGHVS and CDR2 FNYEAQ. Trimming removed 3 bases from V and 0 bases from J, with 15 bases in between. The chain's CDR3 is CASSLIDSLSSYEQYF. CDR3 sequence (DNA): TGTGCCAGCAGCTTGATAGACAGCTTGAGCTCCTACGAGCAGTACTTC.

The chain uses TRBV10-3 and TRBJ1-2, with TRBD1 matching over 7 bases. The CDR3 totals 15 residues. CDR1 ENHRY and CDR2 SYGVKD come from the germline V gene. V shed 4 bases, J shed 6 bases, and the junction held 11 bases outside the gene matches. DNA for the CDR3: TGTGCCATCAGTGTAGGCAGGGGGAAATCAGATGGCTACACCTTC. The encoded protein is CAISVGRGKSDGYTF.

J is TRBJ2-5 and V is TRBV5-4, with 8 nucleotides matching TRBD2. CDR1 is SGHNT, CDR2 YYREEE, per germline (reference sequence). The CDR3 length is 16 residues. The V gene end was trimmed by 6 bases and the J gene end by 5 bases; junction bases not matched to a gene: 15. The CDR3 spells CASTTRGVSGVETQYF. The CDR3 nucleotides are TGTGCCAGCACCACTCGGGGGGTTAGCGGGGTGGAGACCCAGTACTTC.

This clone was picked up a small number of times. The chain employs TRBV18 and TRBJ1-2; 7 bases map to TRBD1. The CDR3 loop spans 16 amino acids. V dropped 3 bases and J dropped 0; count of bases not matched to a gene: 7. Germline CDR1 KGHSH, CDR2 LQKENI. The CDR3 DNA sequence: TGTGCCAGCTCACCGGCGGACAGGATGTCTAACTATGGCTACACCTTC. Residues: CASSPADRMSNYGYTF. Filled out from reference TRBV18 and TRBJ1-2, the complete variable domain reads NAGVMQNPRHLVRRRGQEARLRCSPMKGHSHVYWYRQLPEEGLKFMVYLQKENIIDESGMPKERFSAEFPKEGPSILRIQQVVRGDSAAYFCASSPADRMSNYGYTFGSGTRLTVV.

V is TRBV5-5 and J is TRBJ2-7; TRBD2 might be the D (6 bases). The CDR3 length is 15 residues. The V end lost 4 bases, the J end lost 3 bases, and 17 bases lay between the germline ends. Germline CDR1 is SGHKS and CDR2 is YYEKEE (reference sequence). CDR3 sequence (DNA): TGTGCCAGCAGCCGACGACCGGGGGACCTCTACGAGCAGTACGTC. Translating it yields CASSRRPGDLYEQYV.